This T cell receptor beta chain was retrieved from a study of blood T cell repertoires in COVID-19. Across the whole study: Sites across the United States, Italy and Spain contributed samples from acute and convalescent COVID-19.

In the authors' methods: For nucleated cells, counts were estimated from reference gene primer amplification. Sequencing used immunoSEQ multiplex PCR; TCRdb keeps in-frame clones, though not all of them. V and J calls and clone size come straight from that table; D and trimming were deduced from the DNA. There are around 15,000 clones in the sample; about 89% occur only once, and 2.4% lies in the top ten. This CDR3 is built from 14 residues. Germline values: CDR1 MNHEY, CDR2 SVGEGT. The V and J ends lost 6 bases and 5 bases respectively, with 11 bases between them. V usage is TRBV6-2 or TRBV6-3 and J usage is TRBJ1-6, with D possibly being TRBD1 (5 bases). The sequencing sample was made of peripheral blood. This receptor was identified in a woman in her seventies in a cohort sampled during active or convalescent COVID-19. For the CDR3, the DNA is TGTGCCAGCAGCCCCGGGACTGATAATTCACCCCTCCACTTT. Amino acids: CASSPGTDNSPLHF.